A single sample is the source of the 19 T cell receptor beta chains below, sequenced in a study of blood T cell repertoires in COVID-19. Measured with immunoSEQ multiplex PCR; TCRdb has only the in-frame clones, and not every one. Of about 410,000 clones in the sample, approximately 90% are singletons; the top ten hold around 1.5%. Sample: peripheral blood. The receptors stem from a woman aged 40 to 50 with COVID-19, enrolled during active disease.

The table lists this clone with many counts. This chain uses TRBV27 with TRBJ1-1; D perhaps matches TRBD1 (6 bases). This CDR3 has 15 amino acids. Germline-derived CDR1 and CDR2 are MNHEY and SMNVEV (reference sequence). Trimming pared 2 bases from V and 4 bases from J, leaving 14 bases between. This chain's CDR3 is CASSLLGTSSTEAFF. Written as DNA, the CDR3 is TGTGCCAGCAGTTTACTCGGGACATCGAGCACTGAAGCTTTCTTT.

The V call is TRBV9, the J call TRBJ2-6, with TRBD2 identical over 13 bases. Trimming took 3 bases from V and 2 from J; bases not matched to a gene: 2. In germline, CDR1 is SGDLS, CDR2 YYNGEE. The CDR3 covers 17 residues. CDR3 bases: TGTGCCAGCAGCGCTACTAGCGGGAGGGCTGGGGCCAACGTCCTGACTTTC. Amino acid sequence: CASSATSGRAGANVLTF.

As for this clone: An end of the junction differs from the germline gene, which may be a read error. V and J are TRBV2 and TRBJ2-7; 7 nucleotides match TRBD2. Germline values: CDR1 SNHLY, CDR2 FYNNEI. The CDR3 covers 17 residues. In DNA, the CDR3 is TGTGCCAGCAGTATCCAAGGTAGGACTAGTGTTCCTGAAGCGCAGTGCTTC. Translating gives CASSIQGRTSVPEAQCF.

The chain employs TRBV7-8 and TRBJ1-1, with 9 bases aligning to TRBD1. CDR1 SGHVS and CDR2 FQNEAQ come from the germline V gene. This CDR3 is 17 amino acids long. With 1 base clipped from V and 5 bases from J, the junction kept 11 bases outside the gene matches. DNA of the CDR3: TGTGCCAGCAGCTTAGGTTACGGACAGGGGAGTAATACTGAAGCTTTCTTT. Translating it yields CASSLGYGQGSNTEAFF.

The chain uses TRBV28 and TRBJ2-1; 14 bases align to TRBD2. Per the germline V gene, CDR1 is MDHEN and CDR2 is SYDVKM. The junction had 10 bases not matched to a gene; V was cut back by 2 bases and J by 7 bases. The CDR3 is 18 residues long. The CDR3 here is CASSLRPGTSGRGNEQFF. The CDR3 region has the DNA TGTGCCAGCAGTTTACGACCCGGGACTAGCGGGAGAGGAAATGAGCAGTTCTTC.

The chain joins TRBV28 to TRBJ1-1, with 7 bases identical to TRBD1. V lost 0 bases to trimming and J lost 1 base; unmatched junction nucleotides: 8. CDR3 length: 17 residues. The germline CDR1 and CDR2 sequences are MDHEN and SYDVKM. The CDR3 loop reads CASSLWTEQGPNTEAFF. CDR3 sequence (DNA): TGTGCCAGCAGTTTATGGACGGAACAGGGGCCGAACACTGAAGCTTTCTTT.

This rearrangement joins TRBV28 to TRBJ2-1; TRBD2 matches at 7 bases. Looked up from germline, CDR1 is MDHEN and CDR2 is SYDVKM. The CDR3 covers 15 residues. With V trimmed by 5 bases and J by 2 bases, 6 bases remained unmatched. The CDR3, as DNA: TGTGCCAGCAGTCAAAGCGGGAACCCCTACAATGAGCAGTTCTTC. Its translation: CASSQSGNPYNEQFF.

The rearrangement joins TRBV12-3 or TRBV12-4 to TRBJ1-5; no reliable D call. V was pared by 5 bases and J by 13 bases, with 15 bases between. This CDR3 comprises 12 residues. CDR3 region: CASSPRSRVQHF. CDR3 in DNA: TGTGCCAGCAGTCCCCGCAGCCGGGTTCAGCATTTT.

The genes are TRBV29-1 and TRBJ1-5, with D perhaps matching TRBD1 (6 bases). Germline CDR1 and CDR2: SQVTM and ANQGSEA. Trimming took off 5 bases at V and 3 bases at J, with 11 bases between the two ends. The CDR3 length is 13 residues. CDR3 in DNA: TGCAGCGTTACAGGGAACAACAATCAGCCCCAGCATTTT. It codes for CSVTGNNNQPQHF.

The DNA for the CDR3 is TGTGCCAGCAGCTATAGGACGGGGGACACTGAAGCTTTCTTT. This codes for CASSYRTGDTEAFF. J is TRBJ1-1 and V is TRBV7-3, with a weak D call TRBD1 (5 bases). Trimming stripped 4 bases from V and 3 bases from J, with 12 bases between. CDR3 size: 14 residues. Per the germline V gene, CDR1 is SGHTA and CDR2 is FQGTGA.

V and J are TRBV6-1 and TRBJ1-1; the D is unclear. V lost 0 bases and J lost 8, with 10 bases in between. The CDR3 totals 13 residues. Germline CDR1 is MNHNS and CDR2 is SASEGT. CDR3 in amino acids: CASSEAWESEAFF. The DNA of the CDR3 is TGTGCCAGCAGTGAAGCGTGGGAGTCGGAAGCTTTCTTT.

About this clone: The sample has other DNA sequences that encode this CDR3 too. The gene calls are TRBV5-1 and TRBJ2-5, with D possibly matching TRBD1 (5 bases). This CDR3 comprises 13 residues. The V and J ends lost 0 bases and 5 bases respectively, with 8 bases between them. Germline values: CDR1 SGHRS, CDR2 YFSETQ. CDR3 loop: CASSLEGRETQYF. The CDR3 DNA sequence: TGCGCCAGCAGCTTGGAGGGGCGGGAGACCCAGTACTTC.

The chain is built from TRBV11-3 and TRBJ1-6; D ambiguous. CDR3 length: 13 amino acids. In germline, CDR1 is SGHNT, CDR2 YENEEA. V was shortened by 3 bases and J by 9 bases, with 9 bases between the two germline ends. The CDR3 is CASSFSTGSPLHF. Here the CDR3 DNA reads TGTGCCAGCAGCTTCTCGACGGGTTCACCCCTCCACTTT.

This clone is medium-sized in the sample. CDR3 loop: CASSEAMGQGQETQYF. For the CDR3, the DNA is TGTGCCAGCAGTGAAGCGATGGGACAGGGGCAAGAGACCCAGTACTTC. This chain uses TRBV6-1 with TRBJ2-5; 10 bases align to TRBD1. Germline-derived CDR1 and CDR2 are MNHNS and SASEGT. V was clipped by 0 bases and J by 2 bases; unmatched bases: 3. There are 16 residues in the CDR3.

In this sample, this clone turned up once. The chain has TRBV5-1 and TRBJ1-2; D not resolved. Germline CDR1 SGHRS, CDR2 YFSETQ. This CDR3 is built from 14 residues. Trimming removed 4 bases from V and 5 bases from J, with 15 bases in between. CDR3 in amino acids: CASSASGVGYGYTF. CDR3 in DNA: TGCGCCAGCAGCGCGAGCGGGGTTGGATATGGCTACACCTTC.

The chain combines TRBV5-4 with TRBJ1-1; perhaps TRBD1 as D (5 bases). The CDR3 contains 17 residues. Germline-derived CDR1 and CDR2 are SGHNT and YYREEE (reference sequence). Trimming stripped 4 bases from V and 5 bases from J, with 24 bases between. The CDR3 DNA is TGTGCCAGCAGCCCCCCATGGAAAGGGGCCCCAGGAACTGAAGCTTTCTTT. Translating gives CASSPPWKGAPGTEAFF.

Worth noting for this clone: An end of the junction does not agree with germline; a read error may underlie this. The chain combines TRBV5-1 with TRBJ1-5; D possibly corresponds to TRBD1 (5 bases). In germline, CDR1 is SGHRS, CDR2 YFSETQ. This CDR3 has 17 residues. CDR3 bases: TGCGCCCGCAGCGGGGCCGGGGGGGGGTCTAGCAATCAGCCCCAGCATTTT. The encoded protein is CARSGAGGGSSNQPQHF.

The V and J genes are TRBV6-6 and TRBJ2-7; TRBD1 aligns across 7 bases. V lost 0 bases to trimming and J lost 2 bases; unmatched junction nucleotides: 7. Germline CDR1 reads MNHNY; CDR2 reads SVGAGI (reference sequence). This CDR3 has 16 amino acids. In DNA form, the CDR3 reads TGTGCCAGCAGTTACTCGAAGGTTGGGACAGCCTACGAGCAGTACTTC. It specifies CASSYSKVGTAYEQYF.

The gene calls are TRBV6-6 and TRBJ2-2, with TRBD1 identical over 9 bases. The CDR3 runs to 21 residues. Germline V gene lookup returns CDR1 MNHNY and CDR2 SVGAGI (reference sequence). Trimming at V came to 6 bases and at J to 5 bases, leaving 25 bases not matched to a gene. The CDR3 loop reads CASSPQRVPRSGTGTTGELFF. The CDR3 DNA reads TGTGCCAGCAGCCCCCAACGGGTCCCCCGCTCCGGGACAGGGACTACCGGGGAGCTGTTTTTT.